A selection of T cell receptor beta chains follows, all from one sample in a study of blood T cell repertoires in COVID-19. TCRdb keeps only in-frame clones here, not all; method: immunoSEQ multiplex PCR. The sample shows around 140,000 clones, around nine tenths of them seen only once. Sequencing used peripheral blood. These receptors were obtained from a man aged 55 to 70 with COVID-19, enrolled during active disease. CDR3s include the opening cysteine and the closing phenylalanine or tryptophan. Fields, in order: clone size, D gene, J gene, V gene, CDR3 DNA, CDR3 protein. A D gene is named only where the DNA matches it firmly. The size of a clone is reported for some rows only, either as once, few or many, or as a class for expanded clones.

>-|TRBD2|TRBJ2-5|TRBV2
TGTGCCAGCAGTTCTGGACTAGCGGGGTTCCAAGAGACCCAGTACTTC
CASSSGLAGFQETQYF
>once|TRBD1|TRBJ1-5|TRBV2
TGTGCCAGCAGGGTTCGAGGACAGGAGTATAGCAATCAGCCCCAGCATTTT
CASRVRGQEYSNQPQHF
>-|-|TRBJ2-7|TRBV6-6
TGTGCCAGCAGTCCCCTGGGATTAGAAAGGGGGAAATTTAGGGAGCAGTACTTC
CASSPLGLERGKFREQYF
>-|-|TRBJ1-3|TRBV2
TGTGCCAGCAGTGAAGCGCGGGTCCACTCTGGAAACACCATATATTTT
CASSEARVHSGNTIYF
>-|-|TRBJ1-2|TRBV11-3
TGTGCCAGCAGCTTAGCCCGGACAGAAAACTATGGCTACACCTTC
CASSLARTENYGYTF
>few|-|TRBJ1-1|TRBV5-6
TGTGCCAGCAGCTTGGAGTCTGGCGACATTGCGATGAACACTGAAGCTTTCTTT
CASSLESGDIAMNTEAFF
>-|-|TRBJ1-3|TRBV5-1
TGCGCCAGCAGCATACTCGGGGGAGGCAAGGAGGAGGACACCATATATTTT
CASSILGGGKEEDTIYF
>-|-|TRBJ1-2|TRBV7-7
TGTGCTAGCAGCGACGACCCCCGGGACACGAAGAACTATGGCTACACCTTC
CASSDDPRDTKNYGYTF
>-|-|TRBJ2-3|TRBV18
TGTGCCAGCTCGCAGGAGGGAGCCGGGACTAGCACAGATACGCAGTATTTT
CASSQEGAGTSTDTQYF
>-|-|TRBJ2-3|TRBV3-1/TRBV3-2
TGTGCCAGCAGCCAAGATACGGGGGGCACAGATACGCAGTATTTT
CASSQDTGGTDTQYF
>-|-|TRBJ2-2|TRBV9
TGTGCCAGCAGGCAGGGGTGGGCCGACACCGGGGAGCTGTTTTTT
CASRQGWADTGELFF
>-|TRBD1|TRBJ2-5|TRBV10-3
TGTGCCATCAGCCCGGGACAGGACCAAGAGACCCAGTACTTC
CAISPGQDQETQYF
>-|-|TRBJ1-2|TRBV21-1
TGTGCCAGCAGTCGAGCGGGACAGGGTAACTATGGCTACACCTTC
CASSRAGQGNYGYTF
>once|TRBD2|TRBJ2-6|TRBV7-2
TGTGCCAGCAGCTCCAAAGGGCGGGGGGCTTACTCTGGGGCCAACGTCCTGACTTTC
CASSSKGRGAYSGANVLTF
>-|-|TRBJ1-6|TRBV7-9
TGTGCCAGCAGCTTATCGTCGGGGGTCCATAATTCACCCCTCCACTTT
CASSLSSGVHNSPLHF
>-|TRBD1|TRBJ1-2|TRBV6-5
TGTGCCAGCACTCCCAGGGACAGGGACTATGGCTACACCTTC
CASTPRDRDYGYTF
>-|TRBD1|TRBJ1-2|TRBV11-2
TGTGCCAGCAGCTTAAGTGCCCCGGGACAGGGCTATGGCTACACCTTC
CASSLSAPGQGYGYTF
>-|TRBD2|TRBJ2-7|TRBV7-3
TGTGCCAGCAGCAAACTAGCGGGGGACGAGCAGTACTTC
CASSKLAGDEQYF
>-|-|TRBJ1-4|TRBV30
TGTGCCTGGAGTCTCCGAACAGGGTACCTCAATGAAAAACTGTTTTTT
CAWSLRTGYLNEKLFF
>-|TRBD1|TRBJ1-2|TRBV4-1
TGCGCCAGCACCGCGGTCCAGGGGGATGGTGGCTACACCTTC
CASTAVQGDGGYTF
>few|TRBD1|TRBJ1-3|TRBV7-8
TGTGCCAGCAGCCCTCGACAGGGAAGAAACACCATATATTTT
CASSPRQGRNTIYF
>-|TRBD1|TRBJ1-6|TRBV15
TGTGCCACCGCAGACAGGGCCTATAATTCACCCCTCCACTTT
CATADRAYNSPLHF
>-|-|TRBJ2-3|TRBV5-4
TGTGCCAGCAGCCTAAACTCCAGGGGCGGTTACCGCACAGATACGCAGTATTTT
CASSLNSRGGYRTDTQYF
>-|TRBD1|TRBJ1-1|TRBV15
TGTGCCACCAGCAGAACCAGGACAGGGTGGGACACTGAAGCTTTCTTT
CATSRTRTGWDTEAFF
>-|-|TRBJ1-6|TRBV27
TGTGCCAGCAGGGGACTGGTGGGCCGGGGGCCCCTCCACTTT
CASRGLVGRGPLHF
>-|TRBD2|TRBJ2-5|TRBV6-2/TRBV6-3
TGTGCCAGCAACCCCCGGGGGGGGGCTCGTGGAGAGACCCAGTACTTC
CASNPRGGARGETQYF
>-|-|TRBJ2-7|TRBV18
TGTGCCAGCTCACCCCCCCTCCGCTACGAGCAGTACTTC
CASSPPLRYEQYF
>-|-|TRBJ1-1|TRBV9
TGTGCCAGCAGCGAGAGGATCGGGACACCTAACACTGAAGCTTTCTTT
CASSERIGTPNTEAFF
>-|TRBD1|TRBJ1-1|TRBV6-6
TGTGCCAGCAGGGGACAGCCCACTGAAGCTTTCTTT
CASRGQPTEAFF
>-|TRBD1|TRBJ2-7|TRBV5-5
TGTGCCAGCAGGCTTGGAGGACAGGGCCCCTACGAGCAGTACTTC
CASRLGGQGPYEQYF
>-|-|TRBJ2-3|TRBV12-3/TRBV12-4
TGTGCCAGCTCCTTGGGCCCCGCAGATACGCAGTATTTT
CASSLGPADTQYF
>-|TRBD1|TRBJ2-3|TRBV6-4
TGTGCCAGCAGTGCGAAACAGGGGGCGGGTACGCAGTATTTT
CASSAKQGAGTQYF
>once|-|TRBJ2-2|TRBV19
TGTGCCAGTAGTCACCCCGGACAGAGCAACACCGGGGAGCTGTTTTTT
CASSHPGQSNTGELFF
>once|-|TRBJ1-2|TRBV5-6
TGTGCCAGCAGCTCGACAGTTGCTAGGGGCTACACCTTC
CASSSTVARGYTF
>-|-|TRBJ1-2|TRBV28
TGTGCCAGCAGCCCGCAGGGTTATCGCTACACCTTC
CASSPQGYRYTF
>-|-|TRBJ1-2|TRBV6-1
TGTGCCAGCAGTGAATATCAGGGGTACGGCTACACCTTC
CASSEYQGYGYTF
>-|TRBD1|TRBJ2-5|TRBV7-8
TGTGCCAGCAGCTTAGAGGGGGCTGTACAGACCCAGTACTTC
CASSLEGAVQTQYF
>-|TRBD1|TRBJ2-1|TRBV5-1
TGCGCCAGCAGCTTGGGTGGGACAGGGGTGAATGAGCAGTTCTTC
CASSLGGTGVNEQFF
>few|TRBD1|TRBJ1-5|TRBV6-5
TGTGCCAGCAGCCAACAGGGGTCGGAGCAGCCCCAGCATTTT
CASSQQGSEQPQHF
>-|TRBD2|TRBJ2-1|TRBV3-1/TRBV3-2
TGTGCCAGCAGCCAAGAGGGGACGGGACTAGCTGGGAATGAGCAGTTCTTC
CASSQEGTGLAGNEQFF
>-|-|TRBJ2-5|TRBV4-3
TGCGCCAGCAGCCAAGTTGCGGGCAGGAAAGAGACCCAGTACTTC
CASSQVAGRKETQYF
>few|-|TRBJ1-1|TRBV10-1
TGCGCCAGCAGTGAGTCGACAGCAAACACTGAAGCTTTCTTT
CASSESTANTEAFF
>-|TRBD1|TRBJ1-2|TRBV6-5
TGTGCCAGCAGGTTAGGACAGGGAGAGGGCTACACCTTC
CASRLGQGEGYTF
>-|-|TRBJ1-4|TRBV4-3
TGCGCCAGCAGCCAAGTGTCTGGAAGAGGTGAAAAACTGTTTTTT
CASSQVSGRGEKLFF
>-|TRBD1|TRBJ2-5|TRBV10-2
TGCGCCAGCCTGCATGGGACAGCCAAAAGGGGAGAGACCCAGTACTTC
CASLHGTAKRGETQYF
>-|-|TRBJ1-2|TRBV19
TGTGCCAGTAGTTCCGTTAGTTCTAACTATGGCTACACCTTC
CASSSVSSNYGYTF
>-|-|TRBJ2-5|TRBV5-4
TGTGCCAGCAGCTTGGCCAGCCAAGAGACCCAGTACTTC
CASSLASQETQYF
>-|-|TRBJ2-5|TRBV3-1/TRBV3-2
TGTGCCAGCAGCGCCTCAGGGTCTCCAGAGACCCAGTACTTC
CASSASGSPETQYF
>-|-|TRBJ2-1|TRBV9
TGTGCCAGCAGCGACGTTAGGGGTGTCAATGAGCAGTTCTTC
CASSDVRGVNEQFF
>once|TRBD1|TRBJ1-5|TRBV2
TGTGCCAGCAGTCGCCACCGGGACAGGGAGTATAGCAATCAGCCCCAGCATTTT
CASSRHRDREYSNQPQHF
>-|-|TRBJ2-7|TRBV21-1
TGTGCCAGCAGACGGACAGGGGACGAGCAGTACTTC
CASRRTGDEQYF
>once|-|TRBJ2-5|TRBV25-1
TGTGCCAGCAGTGAACCAGGCTTGGGCCAAGAGACCCAGTACTTC
CASSEPGLGQETQYF
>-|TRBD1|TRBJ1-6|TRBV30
TGTGCCTGGAGTGTGGACAGGGTTAATTCACCCCTCCACTTT
CAWSVDRVNSPLHF
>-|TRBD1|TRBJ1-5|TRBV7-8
TGTGCCAGCAGCTTAAGACAGGGACATGGTCAGCCCCAGCATTTT
CASSLRQGHGQPQHF
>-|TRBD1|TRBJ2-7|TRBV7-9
TGTGCCAGCAGTGTACAGGGGACGCTTCAGTACTTC
CASSVQGTLQYF
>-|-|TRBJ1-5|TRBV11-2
TGTGCCAGCAGCTTATCTATCAGCAATCAGCCCCAGCATTTT
CASSLSISNQPQHF
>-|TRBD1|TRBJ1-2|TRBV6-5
TGTGCCAGCAGTTACCGAGACAGGGCGGGTGGCTACACCTTC
CASSYRDRAGGYTF
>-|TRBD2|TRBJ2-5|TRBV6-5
TGTGCCAGCAGCCCGGGGGGGGCGTGGATAGAGACCCAGTACTTC
CASSPGGAWIETQYF
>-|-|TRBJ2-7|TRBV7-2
TGTGCCAGCAGCCGGGGGTATCACTACGAGCAGTACTTC
CASSRGYHYEQYF
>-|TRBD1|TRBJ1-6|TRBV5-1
TGCGCCAGCAGCCGGGGACAGGGGGCAAATTCACCCCTCCACTTT
CASSRGQGANSPLHF